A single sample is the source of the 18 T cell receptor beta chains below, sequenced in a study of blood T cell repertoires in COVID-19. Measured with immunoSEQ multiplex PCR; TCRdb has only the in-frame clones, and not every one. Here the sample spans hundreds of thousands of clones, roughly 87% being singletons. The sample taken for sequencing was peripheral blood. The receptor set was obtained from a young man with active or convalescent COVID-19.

The CDR3 region is CASSLETGGGYGYTF. In DNA form, the CDR3 reads TGTGCCAGCAGCTTAGAGACAGGGGGTGGCTATGGCTACACCTTC. This chain joins TRBV5-4 and TRBJ1-2; the match to TRBD1 covers 9 bases. Germline CDR1 SGHNT, CDR2 YYREEE (reference sequence). The CDR3 contains 15 residues. J was trimmed by 4 bases and V by 2 bases; bases with no gene match: 6.

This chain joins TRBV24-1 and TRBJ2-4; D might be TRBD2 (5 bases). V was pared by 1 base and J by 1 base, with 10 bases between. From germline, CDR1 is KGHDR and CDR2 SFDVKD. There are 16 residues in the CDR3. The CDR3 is CATSDFGRGAKNIQYF. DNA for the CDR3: TGTGCCACCAGTGATTTCGGGCGCGGGGCCAAAAACATTCAGTACTTC.

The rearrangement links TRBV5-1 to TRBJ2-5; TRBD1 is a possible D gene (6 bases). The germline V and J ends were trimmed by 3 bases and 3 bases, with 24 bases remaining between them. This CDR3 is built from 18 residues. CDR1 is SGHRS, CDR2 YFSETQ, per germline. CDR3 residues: CASSWGLFLGQQKETQYF. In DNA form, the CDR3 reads TGCGCCAGCAGCTGGGGTCTCTTCCTCGGACAGCAGAAAGAGACCCAGTACTTC.

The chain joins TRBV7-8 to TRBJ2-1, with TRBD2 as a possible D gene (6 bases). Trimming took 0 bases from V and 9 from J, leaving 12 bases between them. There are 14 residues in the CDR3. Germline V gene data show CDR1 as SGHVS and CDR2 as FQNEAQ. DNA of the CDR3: TGTGCCAGCAGCTTAGCGCTGGCGGGGCGTGAGCAGTTCTTC. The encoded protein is CASSLALAGREQFF.

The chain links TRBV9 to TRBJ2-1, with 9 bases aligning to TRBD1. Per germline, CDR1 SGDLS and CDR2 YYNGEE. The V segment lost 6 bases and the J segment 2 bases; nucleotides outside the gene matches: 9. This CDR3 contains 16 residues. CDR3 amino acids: CASTKGGDRAYNEQFF. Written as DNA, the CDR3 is TGTGCCAGCACCAAGGGGGGGGACAGGGCCTACAATGAGCAGTTCTTC.

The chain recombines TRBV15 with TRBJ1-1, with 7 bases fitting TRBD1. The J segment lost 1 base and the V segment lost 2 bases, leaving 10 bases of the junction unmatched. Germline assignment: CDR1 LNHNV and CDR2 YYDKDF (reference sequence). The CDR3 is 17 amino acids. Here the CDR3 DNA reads TGTGCCACCAGCAGAATCTCCTCGGGACAGCCGAACACTGAAGCTTTCTTT. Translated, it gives CATSRISSGQPNTEAFF.

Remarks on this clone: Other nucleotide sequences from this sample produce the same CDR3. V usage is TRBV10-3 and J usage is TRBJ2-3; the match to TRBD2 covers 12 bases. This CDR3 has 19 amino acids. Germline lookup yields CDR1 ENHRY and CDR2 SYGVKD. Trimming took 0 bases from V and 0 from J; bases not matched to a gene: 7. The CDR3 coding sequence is TGTGCCATCAGTGAGTCAAGGGCTAGCGGGGGGGCTAGCACAGATACGCAGTATTTT. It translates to CAISESRASGGASTDTQYF.

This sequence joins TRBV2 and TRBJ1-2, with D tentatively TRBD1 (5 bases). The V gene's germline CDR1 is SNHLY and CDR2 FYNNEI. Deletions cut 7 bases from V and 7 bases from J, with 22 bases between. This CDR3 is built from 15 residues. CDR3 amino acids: CASIKLSGGRGGYTF. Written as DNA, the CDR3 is TGTGCCAGCATCAAACTGTCCGGGGGACGGGGTGGCTACACCTTC.

The CDR3 protein is CASSQSILEGRSYNEQFF. The CDR3 nucleotides read TGCGCCAGCAGCCAAAGTATATTGGAGGGACGCTCCTACAATGAGCAGTTCTTC. The rearrangement uses TRBV4-1 and TRBJ2-1, with a possible D match to TRBD2 (6 bases). V lost 2 bases, J lost 0 bases, and 17 bases lay in between. This CDR3 is built from 18 residues. CDR1 MGHRA and CDR2 YSYEKL come from the germline V gene.

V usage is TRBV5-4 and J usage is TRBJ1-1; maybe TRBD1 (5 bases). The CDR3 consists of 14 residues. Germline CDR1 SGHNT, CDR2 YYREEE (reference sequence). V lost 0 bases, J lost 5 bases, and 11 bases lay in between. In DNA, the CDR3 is TGTGCCAGCAGCTTGGGTATGGGGGGGACTGAAGCTTTCTTT. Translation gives CASSLGMGGTEAFF.

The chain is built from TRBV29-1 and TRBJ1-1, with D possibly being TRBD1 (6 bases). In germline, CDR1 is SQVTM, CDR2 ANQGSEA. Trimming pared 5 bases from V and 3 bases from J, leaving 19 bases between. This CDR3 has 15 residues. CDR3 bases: TGCAGCGTTCATTTTACAGGGTCGCGGTACACTGAAGCTTTCTTT. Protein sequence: CSVHFTGSRYTEAFF.

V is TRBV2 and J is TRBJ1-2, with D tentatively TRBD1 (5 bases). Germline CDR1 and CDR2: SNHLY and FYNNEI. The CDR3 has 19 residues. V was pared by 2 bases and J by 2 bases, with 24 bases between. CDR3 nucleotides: TGTGCCAGCAGTGAACGGTATTTCTCGGGGGTGCTAATGAACTATGGCTACACCTTC. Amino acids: CASSERYFSGVLMNYGYTF.

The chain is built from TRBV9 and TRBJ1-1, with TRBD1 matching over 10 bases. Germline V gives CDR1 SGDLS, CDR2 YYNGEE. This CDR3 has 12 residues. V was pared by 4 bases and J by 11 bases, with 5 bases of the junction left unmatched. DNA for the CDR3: TGTGCCAGCAGCACCGGGACAGGGGACGCTTTCTTT. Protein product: CASSTGTGDAFF. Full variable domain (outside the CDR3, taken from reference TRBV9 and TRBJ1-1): DSGVTQTPKHLITATGQRVTLRCSPRSGDLSVYWYQQSLDQGLQFLIQYYNGEERAKGNILERFSAQQFPDLHSELNLSSLELGDSALYFCASSTGTGDAFFGQGTRLTVV.

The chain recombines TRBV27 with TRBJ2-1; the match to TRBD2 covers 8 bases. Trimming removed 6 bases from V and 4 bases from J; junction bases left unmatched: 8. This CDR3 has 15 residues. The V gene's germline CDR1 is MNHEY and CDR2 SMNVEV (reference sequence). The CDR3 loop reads CASSGGGGPYNEQFF. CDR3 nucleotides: TGTGCCAGCAGCGGGGGCGGGGGGCCATACAATGAGCAGTTCTTC.

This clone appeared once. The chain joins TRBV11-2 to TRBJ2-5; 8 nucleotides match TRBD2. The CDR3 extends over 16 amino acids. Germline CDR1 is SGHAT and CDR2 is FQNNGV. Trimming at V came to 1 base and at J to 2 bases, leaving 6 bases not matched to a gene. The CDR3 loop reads CASSLGIGGGQETQYF. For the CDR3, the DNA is TGTGCCAGCAGCTTAGGGATCGGCGGGGGGCAAGAGACCCAGTACTTC.

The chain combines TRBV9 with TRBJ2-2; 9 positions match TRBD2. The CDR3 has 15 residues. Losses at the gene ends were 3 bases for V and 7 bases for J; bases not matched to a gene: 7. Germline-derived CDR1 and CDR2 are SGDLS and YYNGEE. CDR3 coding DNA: TGTGCCAGCAGCGCGGCGGGGGGGCCGGACGGGGAGCTGTTTTTT. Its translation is CASSAAGGPDGELFF.

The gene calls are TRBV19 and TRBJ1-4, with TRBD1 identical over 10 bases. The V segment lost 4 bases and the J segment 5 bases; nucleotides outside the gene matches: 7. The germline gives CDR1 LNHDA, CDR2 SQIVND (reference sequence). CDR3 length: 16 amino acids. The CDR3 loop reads CASSKPPGQGNEKLFF. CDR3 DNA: TGTGCCAGTAGTAAGCCCCCGGGACAGGGGAATGAAAAACTGTTTTTT.

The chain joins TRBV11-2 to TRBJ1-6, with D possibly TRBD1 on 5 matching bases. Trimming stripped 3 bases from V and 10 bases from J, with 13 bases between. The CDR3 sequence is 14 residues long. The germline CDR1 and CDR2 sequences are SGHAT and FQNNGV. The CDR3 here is CASSFGGGRSPLHF. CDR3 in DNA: TGTGCCAGCAGCTTCGGGGGGGGGAGGTCACCCCTCCACTTT.